A selection of T cell receptor beta chains follows, all from one sample in a study of CD8 T cells in Susac syndrome. TCRdb reprocessed the immunoSEQ multiplex PCR reads with MiXCR, giving one entry per CDR3 protein. The sample has around 190,000 distinct CDR3 sequences; 90% to 95% are singletons. Sequencing was carried out using CD4+ T cells from PBMCs. These TCRs come from a human donor in good health. Both conserved end residues are trimmed from each CDR3.

TRBV15,ATSRDRDRGREQF
TRBV20-1,SANRGGNTEAF
TRBV5-1,ASTGVTSGYT
TRBV20-1,SARDFGTYSGEQY
TRBV28,ASSFLSGSEREQF
TRBV3-1,ASTQGRTPTYEQY
TRBV20-1,SARDRGSWNTQY
TRBV29-1,SVEDQTGGGNTIY
TRBV12-3/TRBV12-4,ASPGDWNSNQPQH
TRBV29-1,SVEESQNNEQF
TRBV29-1,SVAVALEYNEQF
TRBV18,ASSPDGFGEQY
TRBV5-1,ASSDWGRGRSEAF
TRBV29-1,SAYSPGNTIY
TRBV20-1,SAAVGVQQF
TRBV3-1,ASAPGRGNQPQH
TRBV6-1,ASSPPGQLNTEAF
TRBV3-1,ASSQDTFSPHYGYT
TRBV5-1,ASSLETGGHNEQF
TRBV20-1,SASPGNSGANVLT
TRBV27,ASSAPPGRAASANTGELF
TRBV29-1,SVSDRSLRAF
TRBV14,ASSQPGQGYYEQY
TRBV12-3/TRBV12-4,ASSSPQGQETQY
TRBV29-1,SVAETGGYQPQH
TRBV12-3/TRBV12-4,ASKESASNQPQH
TRBV10-3,AISPLGGTSPIETQY
TRBV12-3/TRBV12-4,ASSLAGVGTGELF
TRBV28,ASSPHRDGHTEAF
TRBV5-6,ASSPDPRTGSSYNEQF
TRBV9,ASSVGFGTNEKLF
TRBV20-1,RAGRGFRTEAF
TRBV29-1,SVGGQGNEKLF
TRBV29-1,SVAGQGASDEQF
TRBV29-1,SVQGFNEKLF
TRBV7-9,ASSLSGQNTEAF
TRBV29-1,SVGRQGGEQY
TRBV27,ASSPWTDRANVLT
TRBV24-1,ATAMSVGTGQPSAHLYNEQF
TRBV29-1,SVEEGGNGETQY
TRBV29-1,SVVPSDGELF
TRBV19,ASSMPRAEAF
TRBV7-2,ASSLTGGAGQETQY
TRBV4-1,ASSQDFGRVRTGELF
TRBV20-1,SARVGTGDGYT
TRBV11-2,ASSRDREGGYT
TRBV28,ASSFGAIGNQPQH
TRBV9,ASSALGPRETQY
TRBV5-1,ASSPSVNVGNTEAF
TRBV7-8,ASSAGTGGGYSNQPQH
TRBV4-1,ASSLRVTESQPQH
TRBV20-1,SASPGLSTDTQY
TRBV7-6,ASSRSTGSLQLF